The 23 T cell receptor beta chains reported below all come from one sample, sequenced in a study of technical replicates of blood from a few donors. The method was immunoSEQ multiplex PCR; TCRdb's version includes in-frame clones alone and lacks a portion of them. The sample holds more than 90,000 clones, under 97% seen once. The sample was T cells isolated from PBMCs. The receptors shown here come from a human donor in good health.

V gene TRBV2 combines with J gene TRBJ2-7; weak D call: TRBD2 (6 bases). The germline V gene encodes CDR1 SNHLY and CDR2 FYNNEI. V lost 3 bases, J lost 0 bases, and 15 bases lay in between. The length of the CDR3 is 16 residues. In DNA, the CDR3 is TGTGCCAGCAGTGAGGGCGGGGACTCAAGCTCCTACGAGCAGTACTTC. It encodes CASSEGGDSSSYEQYF.

CDR3 nucleotide sequence: TGTGCCAGCTTAGAAACAGGGGGAGGTGAGACCCAGTACTTC. Protein product: CASLETGGGETQYF. This chain connects TRBV28 to TRBJ2-5; 8 nucleotides align to TRBD1. Per germline, CDR1 MDHEN and CDR2 SYDVKM. The CDR3 sequence is 14 residues long. The V and J ends lost 8 bases and 5 bases, in that order; junction bases with no gene match: 10.

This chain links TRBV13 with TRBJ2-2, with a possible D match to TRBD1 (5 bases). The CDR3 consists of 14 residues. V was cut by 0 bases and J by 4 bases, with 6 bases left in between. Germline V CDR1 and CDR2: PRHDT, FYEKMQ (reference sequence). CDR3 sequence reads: CASSLGTGTGELFF. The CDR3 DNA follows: TGTGCCAGCAGCTTAGGAACAGGCACCGGGGAGCTGTTTTTT. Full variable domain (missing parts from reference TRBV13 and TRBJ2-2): AAGVIQSPRHLIKEKRETATLKCYPIPRHDTVYWYQQGPGQDPQFLISFYEKMQSDKGSIPDRFSAQQFSDYHSELNMSSLELGDSALYFCASSLGTGTGELFFGEGSRLTVL.

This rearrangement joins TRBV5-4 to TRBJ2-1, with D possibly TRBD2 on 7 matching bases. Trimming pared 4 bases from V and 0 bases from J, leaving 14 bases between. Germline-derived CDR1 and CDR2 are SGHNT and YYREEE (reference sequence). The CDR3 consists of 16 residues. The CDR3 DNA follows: TGTGCCAGCAGCGTGTCGGGGGGCACCTCCTACAATGAGCAGTTCTTC. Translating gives CASSVSGGTSYNEQFF.

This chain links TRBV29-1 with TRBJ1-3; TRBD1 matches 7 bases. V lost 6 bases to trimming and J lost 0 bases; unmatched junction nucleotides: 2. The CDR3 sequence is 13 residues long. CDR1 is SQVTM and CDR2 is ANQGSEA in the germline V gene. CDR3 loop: CSVGTVSGNTIYF. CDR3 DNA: TGCAGCGTAGGGACAGTCTCTGGAAACACCATATATTTT.

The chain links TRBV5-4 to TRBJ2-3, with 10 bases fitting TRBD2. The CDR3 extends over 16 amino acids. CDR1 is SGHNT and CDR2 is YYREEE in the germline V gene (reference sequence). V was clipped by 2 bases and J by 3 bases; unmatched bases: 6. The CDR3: CASSFRAGGQTDTQYF. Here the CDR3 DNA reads TGTGCCAGCAGCTTTCGAGCGGGGGGGCAAACAGATACGCAGTATTTT.

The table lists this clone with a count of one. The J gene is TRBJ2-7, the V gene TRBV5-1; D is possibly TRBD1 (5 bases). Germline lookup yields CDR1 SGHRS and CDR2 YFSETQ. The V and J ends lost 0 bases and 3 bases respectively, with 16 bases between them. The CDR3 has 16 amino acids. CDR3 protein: CASSLALPQGIYEQYF. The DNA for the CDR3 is TGCGCCAGCAGCTTGGCCCTTCCCCAGGGAATCTACGAGCAGTACTTC. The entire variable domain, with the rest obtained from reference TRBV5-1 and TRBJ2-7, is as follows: KAGVTQTPRYLIKTRGQQVTLSCSPISGHRSVSWYQQTPGQGLQFLFEYFSETQRNKGNFPGRFSGRQFSNSRSEMNVSTLELGDSALYLCASSLALPQGIYEQYFGPGTRLTVT.

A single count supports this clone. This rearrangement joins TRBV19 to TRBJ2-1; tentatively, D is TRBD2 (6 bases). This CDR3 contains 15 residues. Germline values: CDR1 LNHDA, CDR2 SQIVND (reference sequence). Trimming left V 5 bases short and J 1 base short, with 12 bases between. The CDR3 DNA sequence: TGTGCCAGTAGTTGGTCTAGCGTATCCTACAATGAGCAGTTCTTC. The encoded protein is CASSWSSVSYNEQFF.

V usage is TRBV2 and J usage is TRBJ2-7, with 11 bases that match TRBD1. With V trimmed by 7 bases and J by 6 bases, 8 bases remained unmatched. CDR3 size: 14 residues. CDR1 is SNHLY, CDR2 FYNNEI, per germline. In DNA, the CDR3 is TGTGCCAGCATCTCCGGGACAGGGGGTTTCGAGCAGTACTTC. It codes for CASISGTGGFEQYF. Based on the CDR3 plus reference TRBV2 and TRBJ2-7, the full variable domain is EPEVTQTPSHQVTQMGQEVILRCVPISNHLYFYWYRQILGQKVEFLVSFYNNEISEKSEIFDDQFSVERPDGSNFTLKIRSTKLEDSAMYFCASISGTGGFEQYFGPGTRLTVT.

The CDR3 reads CASSPTGGGNTIYF. The CDR3 DNA reads as TGTGCCAGCAGCCCTACAGGGGGCGGAAACACCATATATTTT. The genes are TRBV9 and TRBJ1-3; 9 nucleotides agree with TRBD1. Trimming cost V 4 bases and J 4 bases; bases outside gene matches: 3. CDR1 and CDR2 (germline): SGDLS, YYNGEE. CDR3 size: 14 residues.

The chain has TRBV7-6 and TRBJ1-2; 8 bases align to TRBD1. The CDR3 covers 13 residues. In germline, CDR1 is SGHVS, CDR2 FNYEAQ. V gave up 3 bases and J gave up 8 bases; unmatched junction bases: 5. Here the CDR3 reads CASSLGQVAGYTF. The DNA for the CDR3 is TGTGCCAGCAGCTTGGGACAGGTGGCGGGCTACACCTTC.

The CDR3 is CASSIGYRGLYGYTF. The CDR3 region has the DNA TGTGCCAGTAGTATAGGATACAGGGGGCTTTATGGCTACACCTTC. The rearrangement joins TRBV19 to TRBJ1-2; 9 nucleotides align to TRBD1. Germline CDR1 reads LNHDA; CDR2 reads SQIVND (reference sequence). V lost 1 base and J lost 5; bases outside the gene matches: 5. The CDR3 loop spans 15 amino acids.

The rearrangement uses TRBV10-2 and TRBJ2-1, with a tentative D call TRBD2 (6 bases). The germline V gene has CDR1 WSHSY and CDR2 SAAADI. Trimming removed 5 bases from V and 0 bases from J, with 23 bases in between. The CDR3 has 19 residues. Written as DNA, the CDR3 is TGCGCCAGCAGTAATAACGGGGCTGTGGGGGGTAGCTCCTACAATGAGCAGTTCTTC. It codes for CASSNNGAVGGSSYNEQFF.

CDR3 nucleotides: TGTGCCAGCAGCCCGCAGGCGGGCGGGATAGGTGAAAAACTGTTTTTT. It yields the protein CASSPQAGGIGEKLFF. The rearrangement joins TRBV7-9 to TRBJ1-4; D uncertain. From germline, CDR1 is SEHNR and CDR2 FQNEAQ (reference sequence). This CDR3 region has 16 residues. Trimming removed 5 bases at V and 7 bases at J, with 20 bases between.

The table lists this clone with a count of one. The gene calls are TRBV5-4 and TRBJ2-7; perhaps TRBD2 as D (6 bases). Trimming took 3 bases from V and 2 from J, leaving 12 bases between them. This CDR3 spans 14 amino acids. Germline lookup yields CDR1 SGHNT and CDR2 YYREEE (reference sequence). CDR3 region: CASSSPGAAYEQYF. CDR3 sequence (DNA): TGTGCCAGCAGCTCCCCGGGAGCCGCCTACGAGCAGTACTTC.

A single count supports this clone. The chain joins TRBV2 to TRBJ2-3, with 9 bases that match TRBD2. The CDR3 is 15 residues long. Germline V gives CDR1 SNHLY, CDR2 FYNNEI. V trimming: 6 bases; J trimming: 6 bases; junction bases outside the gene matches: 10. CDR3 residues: CASSALAGAGDTQYF. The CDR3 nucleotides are TGTGCCAGCAGCGCCTTAGCGGGAGCTGGGGATACGCAGTATTTT.

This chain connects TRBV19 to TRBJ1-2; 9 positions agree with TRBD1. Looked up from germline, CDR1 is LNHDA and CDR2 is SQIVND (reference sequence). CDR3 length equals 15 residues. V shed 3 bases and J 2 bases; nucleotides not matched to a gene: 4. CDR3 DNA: TGTGCCAGTAGTATCGGGACAGGGATCAACTATGGCTACACCTTC. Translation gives CASSIGTGINYGYTF.

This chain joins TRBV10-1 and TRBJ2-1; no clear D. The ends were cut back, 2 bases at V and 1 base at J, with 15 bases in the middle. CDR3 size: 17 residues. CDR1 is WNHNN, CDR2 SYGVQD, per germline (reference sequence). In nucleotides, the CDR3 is TGCGCCAGCAGTGAGACAACCCGACGGAGATCCTACAATGAGCAGTTCTTC. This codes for CASSETTRRRSYNEQFF.

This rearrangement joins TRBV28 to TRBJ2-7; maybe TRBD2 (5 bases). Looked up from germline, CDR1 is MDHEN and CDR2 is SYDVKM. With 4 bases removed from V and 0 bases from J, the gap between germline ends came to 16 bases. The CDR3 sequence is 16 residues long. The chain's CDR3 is CASSSNTYGGSYEQYF. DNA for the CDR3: TGTGCCAGCAGTTCCAACACCTACGGAGGCTCCTACGAGCAGTACTTC.

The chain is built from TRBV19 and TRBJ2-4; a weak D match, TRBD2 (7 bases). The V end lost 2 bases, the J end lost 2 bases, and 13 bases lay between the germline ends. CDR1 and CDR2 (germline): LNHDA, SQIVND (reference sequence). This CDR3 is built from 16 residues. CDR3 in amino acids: CASSILGGATKNIQYF. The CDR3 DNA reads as TGTGCCAGTAGTATATTAGGGGGGGCGACCAAAAACATTCAGTACTTC.

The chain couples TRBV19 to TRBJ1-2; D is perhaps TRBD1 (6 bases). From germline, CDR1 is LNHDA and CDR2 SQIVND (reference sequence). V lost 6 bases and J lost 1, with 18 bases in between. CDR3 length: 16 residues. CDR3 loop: CASSPTRDTYNYGYTF. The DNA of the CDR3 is TGTGCCAGTAGCCCTACCCGGGACACTTATAACTATGGCTACACCTTC.

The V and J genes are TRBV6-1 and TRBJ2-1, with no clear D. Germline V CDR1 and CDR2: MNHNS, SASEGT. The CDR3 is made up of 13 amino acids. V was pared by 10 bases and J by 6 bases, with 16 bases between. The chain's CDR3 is CATSASVTNEQFF. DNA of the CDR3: TGTGCCACCTCCGCGTCCGTCACCAATGAGCAGTTCTTC.

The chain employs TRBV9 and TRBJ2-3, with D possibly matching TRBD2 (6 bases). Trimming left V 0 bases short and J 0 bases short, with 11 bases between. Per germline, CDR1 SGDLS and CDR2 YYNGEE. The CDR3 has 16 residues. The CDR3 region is CASSVGPGLSTDTQYF. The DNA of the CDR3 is TGTGCCAGCAGCGTAGGTCCGGGACTTAGCACAGATACGCAGTATTTT.